Listed below are T cell receptor beta chains from one sample, sequenced in a study of OX40 agonist ivuxolimab in advanced cancers. The protocol was immunoSEQ multiplex PCR, while the TCRdb copy is restricted to in-frame clones and leaves out a portion. This table holds 50,000 to 65,000 clones, around 90% found once. The sequenced sample was CD4+ or CD8+ T cells sorted from blood, obtained in a trial of the OX40 agonist ivuxolimab. The receptors originated from an adult with an advanced solid tumor such as melanoma, head and neck, liver or kidney cancer. The CDR3 runs from the conserved cysteine through the conserved F or W. D genes are given only for firm matches. Clone size, where shown, is once, few, many, or a class for clones that have expanded.

TRBJ1-1,TRBV18,TRBD1,-,CASSQQGQGTEAFF,TGTGCCAGCTCACAACAGGGGCAGGGCACTGAAGCTTTCTTT
TRBJ1-1,TRBV10-3,-,-,CAITSGQGLGTEAFF,TGTGCCATCACCTCAGGCCAGGGGCTGGGCACTGAAGCTTTCTTT
TRBJ2-7,TRBV6-1,TRBD2,-,CASSEWLRTSGRAHEQYF,TGTGCCAGCAGTGAATGGCTCCGGACTAGCGGGAGGGCCCACGAGCAGTACTTC
TRBJ2-2,TRBV7-6,-,-,CASSFGLMNTGELFF,TGTGCCAGCAGCTTCGGCCTTATGAACACCGGGGAGCTGTTTTTT
TRBJ2-1,TRBV5-1,TRBD2,-,CASSSGTSSFYEQFF,TGCGCCAGCAGCTCCGGGACTAGTTCGTTTTATGAGCAGTTCTTC
TRBJ2-3,TRBV14,-,-,CASSQAGADTQYF,TGTGCCAGCAGCCAAGCGGGCGCAGATACGCAGTATTTT
TRBJ2-7,TRBV6-5,-,-,CASSLVSTSYEQYF,TGTGCCAGCAGTTTAGTCTCCACTTCCTACGAGCAGTACTTC
TRBJ1-2,TRBV19,-,-,CASSIPTGNYGYTF,TGTGCCAGTAGTATACCGACAGGTAACTATGGCTACACCTTC
TRBJ2-3,TRBV5-1,-,-,CASRARSLTDTQYF,TGCGCCAGCAGGGCTAGGTCCCTCACAGATACGCAGTATTTT
TRBJ1-2,TRBV27,TRBD1,-,CASSLKGWDSSRSNYGYTF,TGTGCCAGCAGTTTAAAAGGGTGGGACAGTTCCCGATCTAACTATGGCTACACCTTC
TRBJ2-7,TRBV11-2,-,-,CASSGSGSYEQYF,TGTGCCAGCAGCGGATCTGGCTCCTACGAGCAGTACTTC
TRBJ2-1,TRBV28,TRBD1,-,CASSSPTGIGYNEQFF,TGTGCCAGCAGTTCCCCGACAGGGATAGGCTACAATGAGCAGTTCTTC
TRBJ2-1,TRBV2,TRBD2,once,CASTVAGLSYNEQFF,TGTGCCAGCACCGTAGCGGGACTCTCCTACAATGAGCAGTTCTTC
TRBJ1-6,TRBV7-9,-,-,CASSFPSDSPLHF,TGTGCCAGCAGCTTCCCTTCGGATTCACCCCTCCACTTT
TRBJ2-3,TRBV5-1,TRBD2,-,CASSRDGLDTDTQYF,TGCGCCAGCAGCAGGGATGGACTAGACACAGATACGCAGTATTTT
TRBJ1-5,TRBV6-1,TRBD1,-,CASSRGQGSNQPQHF,TGTGCCAGCAGCCGGGGACAGGGGAGCAATCAGCCCCAGCATTTT
TRBJ2-2,TRBV9,-,-,CASRREDTGELFF,TGTGCCAGCAGGAGGGAGGACACCGGGGAGCTGTTTTTT
TRBJ1-4,TRBV19,-,-,CATRGATNEKLFF,TGTGCCACCAGGGGTGCAACTAATGAAAAACTGTTTTTT
TRBJ2-7,TRBV5-1,TRBD2,-,CASSLGTSGGYYEQYF,TGCGCCAGCAGCTTGGGGACTAGCGGGGGTTACTACGAGCAGTACTTC
TRBJ2-5,TRBV7-7,-,-,CASSYGQTGETQYF,TGTGCTAGCAGCTACGGACAGACCGGAGAGACCCAGTACTTC
TRBJ1-1,TRBV6-5,-,-,CASSYTRVNTEAFF,TGTGCCAGCAGTTACACAAGGGTTAACACTGAAGCTTTCTTT
TRBJ2-2,TRBV7-3,-,-,CASSLRPTGELFF,TGTGCCAGCAGCTTACGGCCGACCGGGGAGCTGTTTTTT
TRBJ1-4,TRBV14,-,once,CASSQEGGPDEKLFF,TGTGCCAGCAGCCAAGAGGGGGGACCCGATGAAAAACTGTTTTTT
TRBJ2-7,TRBV2,-,-,CASRMNYEQYF,TGTGCCAGCAGAATGAACTACGAGCAGTACTTC
TRBJ2-7,TRBV6-1,TRBD2,-,CASRLAGVYEQYF,TGTGCCAGCAGACTAGCGGGGGTATACGAGCAGTACTTC
TRBJ2-2,TRBV5-1,TRBD2,-,CASSLLADTGELFF,TGCGCCAGCAGCTTGCTAGCGGACACCGGGGAGCTGTTTTTT
TRBJ1-4,TRBV5-1,-,-,CASSSSGATNEKLFF,TGCGCCAGCAGCTCGTCGGGAGCAACTAATGAAAAACTGTTTTTT
TRBJ2-3,TRBV7-2,-,-,CASSLGTDTQYF,TGTGCCAGCAGCTTGGGCACAGATACGCAGTATTTT
TRBJ2-1,TRBV4-2,TRBD2,-,CASSQSGSYNEQFF,TGTGCCAGCAGCCAAAGCGGGAGCTACAATGAGCAGTTCTTC